This entry concerns a single T cell receptor (beta chain). Its antigen remains unknown. This sample was included in a study of T cell responses to AZD1222 COVID-19 vaccine. Study results and limitations: Clonal diversity was possibly underestimated, and the donors were mostly white British, with more females. At baseline, seropositivity was found in only a handful of AZD1222 recipients. Receipt of two AZD1222 doses was followed by a rise in Spike-specific TCR breadth and depth. The repertoires were collected only after the peak T cell response.

Produced via immunoSEQ multiplex PCR; TCRdb's table is partial and in-frame only. The sample includes tens of thousands of clones, around 90% seen only once; the top ten take 4% to 5.5%. The source was peripheral blood, collected on day 0 of MenACWY control vaccination. This clonotype was obtained from an adult in good health.

The CDR3 loop is CASSYNQGQLEGGYTF. The DNA of the CDR3 is TGTGCCAGCAGCTATAACCAGGGACAACTCGAAGGTGGCTACACCTTC. This sequence joins TRBV7-2 and TRBJ1-2, with a weak D call TRBD1 (6 bases). The CDR3 length is 16 residues. Germline-derived CDR1 and CDR2 are SGHTA and FQGNSA. V dropped 4 bases and J dropped 7 bases, with 22 bases sitting between them.